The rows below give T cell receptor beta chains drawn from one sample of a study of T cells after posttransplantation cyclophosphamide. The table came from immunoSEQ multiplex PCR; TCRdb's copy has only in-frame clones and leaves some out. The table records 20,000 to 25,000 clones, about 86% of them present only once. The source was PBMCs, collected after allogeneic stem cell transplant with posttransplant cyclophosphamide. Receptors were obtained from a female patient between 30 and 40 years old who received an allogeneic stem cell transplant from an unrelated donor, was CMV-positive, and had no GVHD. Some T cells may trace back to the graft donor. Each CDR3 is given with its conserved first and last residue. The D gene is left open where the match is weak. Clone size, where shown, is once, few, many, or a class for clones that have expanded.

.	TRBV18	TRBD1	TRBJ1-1	TGTGCCAGCTCATCGGGACAGGGGTACACTGAAGCTTTCTTT	CASSSGQGYTEAFF
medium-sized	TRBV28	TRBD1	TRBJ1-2	TGTGCCAGCAGTCCGTTGACAGGGGATGGCTACACCTTC	CASSPLTGDGYTF
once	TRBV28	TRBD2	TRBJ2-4	TGTGCCAGCAGGGCTAGCGGGGGGGCCAAAAACATTCAGTACTTC	CASRASGGAKNIQYF
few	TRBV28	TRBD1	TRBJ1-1	TGTGCCAGCGGCCGACAGGGGTCCAACACTGAAGCTTTCTTT	CASGRQGSNTEAFF
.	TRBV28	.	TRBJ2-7	TGTGCCAGCAGTTTAAGAGGGCAGGTCTACGAGCAGTACTTC	CASSLRGQVYEQYF
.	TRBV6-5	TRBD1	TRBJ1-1	TGTGCCAGCAGTCCAGAGGACAGGGGGCGGACTGAAGCTTTCTTT	CASSPEDRGRTEAFF
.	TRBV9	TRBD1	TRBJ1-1	TGTGCCAGCAGCCCGAGTACAGGGGTAGACACTGAAGCTTTCTTT	CASSPSTGVDTEAFF
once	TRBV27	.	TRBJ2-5	TGTGCCAGCAGTTTACGGGGTGCGGTGGGAAAGACCCAGTACTTC	CASSLRGAVGKTQYF
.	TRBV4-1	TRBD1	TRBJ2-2	TGCGCCAGCAGCCGACAGGGAGCGAACACCGGGGAGCTGTTTTTT	CASSRQGANTGELFF
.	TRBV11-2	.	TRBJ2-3	TGTGCCAGCAGCCCTTTCCAGGGATCTAGCACAGATACGCAGTATTTT	CASSPFQGSSTDTQYF
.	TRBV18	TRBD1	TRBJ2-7	TGTGCCAGCTCACCGACCGGGACAGGAACCTACGAGCAGTACTTC	CASSPTGTGTYEQYF
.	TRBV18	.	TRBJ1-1	TGTGCCAGCTCACTTCCCAGGGTGGTCACTGAAGCTTTCTTT	CASSLPRVVTEAFF
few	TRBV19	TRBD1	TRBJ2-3	TGTGCCAGTACCGGACAGGGGACAGATACGCAGTATTTT	CASTGQGTDTQYF
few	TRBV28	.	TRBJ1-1	TGTGCCAGCAGCGGACAGTCCTTGAACACTGAAGCTTTCTTT	CASSGQSLNTEAFF
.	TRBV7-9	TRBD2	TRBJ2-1	TGTGCCAGCAGCCCACTGGCGGGAGACTCCTACAATGAGCAGTTCTTC	CASSPLAGDSYNEQFF
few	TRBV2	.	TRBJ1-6	TGTGCCAGCAGACTCGATACAGGGAACAATTCACCCCTCCACTTT	CASRLDTGNNSPLHF
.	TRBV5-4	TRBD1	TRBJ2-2	TGTGCCAGCAGCCATGGACAGGGGGCTTTTTGGAACACCGGGGAGCTGTTTTTT	CASSHGQGAFWNTGELFF
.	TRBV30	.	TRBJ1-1	TGTGCCTGGAGGGCACCGGGCAGGGCGAACACTGAAGCTTTCTTT	CAWRAPGRANTEAFF
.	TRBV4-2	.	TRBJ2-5	TGTGCCAGCAGCCAAGTACGGCTAGCGCAGGAAGAGACCCAGTACTTC	CASSQVRLAQEETQYF
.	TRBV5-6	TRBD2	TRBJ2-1	TGTGCCAGCAGTCTTAGCGGGGGTGCGTCCTACAATGAGCAGTTCTTC	CASSLSGGASYNEQFF
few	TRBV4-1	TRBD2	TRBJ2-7	TGCGCCAGCAGCCAAGTGACTAGCGGGGGGCGTCCCTACGAGCAGTACTTC	CASSQVTSGGRPYEQYF
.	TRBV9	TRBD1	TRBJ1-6	TGTGCCAGCAGCGTGACAGGGGGTTCACCCCTCCACTTT	CASSVTGGSPLHF
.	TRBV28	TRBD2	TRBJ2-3	TGTGCCAGCAGTCTTCTAGCGGCAAGCACAGATACGCAGTATTTT	CASSLLAASTDTQYF
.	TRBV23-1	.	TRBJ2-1	TGCGCCAGCAGTCAAAGTGGCACGGGCAGGGGATTATACAATGAGCAGTTCTTC	CASSQSGTGRGLYNEQFF
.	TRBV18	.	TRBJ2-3	TGTGCCAGCTCACCAGGTCCAGGCACAGATACGCAGTATTTT	CASSPGPGTDTQYF
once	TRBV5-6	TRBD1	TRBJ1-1	TGTGCCAGCAGCTTGTACCGGGACAGGGGCGCTGAAGCTTTCTTT	CASSLYRDRGAEAFF
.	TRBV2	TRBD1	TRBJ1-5	TGTGCCAGCACTCTACAGGGGCCTACGAATCAGCCCCAGCATTTT	CASTLQGPTNQPQHF
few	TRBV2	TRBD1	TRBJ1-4	TGTGCCAGCAGCCTAGGACAGGCGGATATTGAAAAACTGTTTTTT	CASSLGQADIEKLFF
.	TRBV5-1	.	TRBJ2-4	TGCGCCAGCAGCTTGGGCACTGGGGAGGTGGCCAAAAACATTCAGTACTTC	CASSLGTGEVAKNIQYF
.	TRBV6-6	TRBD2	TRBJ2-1	TGTGCCAGCAGCTCCTCTATTAGCGGGCGACACAATGAGCAGTTCTTC	CASSSSISGRHNEQFF
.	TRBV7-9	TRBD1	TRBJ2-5	TGTGCCAGCAGTTCCTCCGGGACAGAAGAGACCCAGTACTTC	CASSSSGTEETQYF
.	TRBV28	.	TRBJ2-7	TGTGCCAGCACCGGGACATCTGCCTACGAGCAGTACTTC	CASTGTSAYEQYF
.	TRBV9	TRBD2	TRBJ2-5	TGTGCCAGCAGCGTTGACGGGGGGTGGGAGACCCAGTACTTC	CASSVDGGWETQYF
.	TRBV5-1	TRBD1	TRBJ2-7	TGCGCCAGCAGCTTGGGGGGCCCGGGACAGGATTTCTCCTACGAGCAGTACTTC	CASSLGGPGQDFSYEQYF
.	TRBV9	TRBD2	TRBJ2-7	TGTGCCAGCAGCGTAGGGGCTAGCGGGGCCTACGAGCAGTACTTC	CASSVGASGAYEQYF
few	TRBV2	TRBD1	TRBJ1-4	TGTGCCAGCAGTGAAGTGAACAGGGGGGTTACTAATGAAAAACTGTTTTTT	CASSEVNRGVTNEKLFF
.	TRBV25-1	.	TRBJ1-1	TGTGCCAGCAGTCTAATCGAGGCCACTTACACTGAAGCTTTCTTT	CASSLIEATYTEAFF
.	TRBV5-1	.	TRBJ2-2	TGCGCCAGCAGCTTGATCAGGGGCGCGAACACCGGGGAGCTGTTTTTT	CASSLIRGANTGELFF
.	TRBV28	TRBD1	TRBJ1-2	TGTGCCAGCAGTCCCCAGACAGGGGAGGTTGGCTACACCTTC	CASSPQTGEVGYTF
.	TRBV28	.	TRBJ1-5	TGTGCCAGCAGTCCACCCACAGGGAAGGAAGGAAGCAATCAGCCCCAGCATTTT	CASSPPTGKEGSNQPQHF
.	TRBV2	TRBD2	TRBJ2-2	TGTGCCAGCAATCAGGGACTAGCGAACACCGGGGAGCTGTTTTTT	CASNQGLANTGELFF